This T cell receptor beta chain was observed in a study of T cells after yellow fever vaccination. From the 5' RACE reads, TCRdb called clonotypes with MiXCR, one entry per CDR3 protein. Among some 120,000 distinct CDR3 sequences listed, approximately 16% were seen once. This clonotype was seen a few times. The CDR3 spans 14 residues. Germline V CDR1 and CDR2: SGHKS, YYEKEE (reference sequence). Trimming removed 3 bases at V and 5 bases at J, with 12 bases between. Sequenced here: CD8+ T cells sorted from PBMCs, sampled 5 days after the yellow fever booster vaccination. This chain links TRBV5-5 with TRBJ2-4, with D tentatively TRBD2 (5 bases). This clonotype was obtained from a man aged 18 to 30 who received the YFV17D yellow fever vaccine. Written as DNA, the CDR3 is TGTGCCAGCAGCTCGGGGTGGGGTGAAAACATTCAGTACTTC. Translating gives CASSSGWGENIQYF. The whole variable domain, remainder taken from reference TRBV5-5 and TRBJ2-4, is DAGVTQSPTHLIKTRGQQVTLRCSPISGHKSVSWYQQVLGQGPQFIFQYYEKEERGRGNFPDRFSARQFPNYSSELNVNALLLGDSALYLCASSSGWGENIQYFGAGTRLSVL.